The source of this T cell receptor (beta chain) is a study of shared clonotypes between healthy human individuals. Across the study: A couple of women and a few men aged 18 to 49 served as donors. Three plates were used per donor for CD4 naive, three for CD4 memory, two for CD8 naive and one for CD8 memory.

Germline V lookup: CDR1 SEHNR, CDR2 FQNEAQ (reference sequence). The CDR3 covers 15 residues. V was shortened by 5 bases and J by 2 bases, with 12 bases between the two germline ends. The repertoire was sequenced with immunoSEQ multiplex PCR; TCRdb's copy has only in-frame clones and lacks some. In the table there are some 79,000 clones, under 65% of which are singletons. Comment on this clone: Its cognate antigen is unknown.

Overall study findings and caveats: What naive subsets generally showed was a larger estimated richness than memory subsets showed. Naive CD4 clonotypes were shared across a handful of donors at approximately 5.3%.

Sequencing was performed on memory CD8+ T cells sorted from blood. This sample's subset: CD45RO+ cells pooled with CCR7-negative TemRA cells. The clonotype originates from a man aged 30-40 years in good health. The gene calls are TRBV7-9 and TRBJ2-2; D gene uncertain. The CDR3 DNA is TGTGCCAGCAGCCCGAGCTGGTTAAACACCGGGGAGCTGTTTTTT. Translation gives CASSPSWLNTGELFF.